In its sample, the clone carrying this T cell receptor (beta chain) was seen many times. What it binds is not known. One entry per CDR3 protein results from TCRdb running MiXCR on the 5' RACE reads. The data contain 200,000 to 300,000 distinct CDR3 sequences, over 9.5% of them singletons. This CDR3 has 12 amino acids. Germline V CDR1 and CDR2: MNHNS, SASEGT. V dropped 2 bases and J dropped 4 bases, with 6 bases sitting between them. The data originate from a study of CD8 T cells in ankylosing spondylitis. Study results and limitations: For ankylosing spondylitis blood, a TCR beta motif of 7 to 9 highly homologous variants appeared characteristic. Researchers report that disease-linked clones proved CD8+ and relatively rare in peripheral blood.

The gene calls are TRBV6-1 and TRBJ2-7, with D possibly being TRBD2 (5 bases). The clonotype was recovered from a male donor with ankylosing spondylitis or in good health (not recorded which). The sample comprised blood, either unsorted or a sorted T cell fraction (not recorded which). This chain's CDR3 is CASSERGYEQYF. CDR3 nucleotides: TGTGCCAGCAGTGAACGGGGTTACGAGCAGTACTTC.